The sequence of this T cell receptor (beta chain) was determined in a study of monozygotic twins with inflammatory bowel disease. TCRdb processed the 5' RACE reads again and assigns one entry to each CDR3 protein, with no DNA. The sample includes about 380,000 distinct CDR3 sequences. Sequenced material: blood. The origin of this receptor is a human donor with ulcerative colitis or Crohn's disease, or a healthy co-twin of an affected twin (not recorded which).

CDR3 region: CSAREPGRETQYF. The J gene is TRBJ2-5, the V gene TRBV20-1; TCRdb's D call, TRBD1, is unchecked because there is no DNA. The CDR3 extends over 13 amino acids. In germline, CDR1 is DFQATT, CDR2 SNEGSKA (reference sequence).